The present entry profiles one TCR beta chain with its context. The sample belongs to a study of spatial heterogeneity in lung cancer. MiXCR, run by TCRdb on the 5' RACE reads, gives a single entry per CDR3 protein. Here the sample spans under 150,000 distinct CDR3 sequences, 9% to 15% being singletons. V shed 5 bases, J shed 1 base, and the junction held 10 bases outside the gene matches. Germline V gene sequence: CDR1 MNHEY, CDR2 SVGAGI. The CDR3 totals 17 residues. The time point is: blood at routine non-recurrence follow-up after resection. No cell sorting; template was whole RNA from tumor, lung tissue or PBMC.

The source material was PBMCs, sampled at follow-up. The TCR sequence derives from a male donor with early-stage non-small cell lung cancer. The chain joins TRBV6-5 to TRBJ1-3, with 8 bases fitting TRBD1. CDR3 sequence: CASSRVSGGRSGNTIYF. Here the CDR3 DNA reads TGTGCCAGCAGTCGCGTTTCAGGGGGCCGGTCTGGAAACACCATATATTTT.